These 16 T cell receptor beta chains were all obtained from the same sample, sequenced in a study of cytomegalovirus exposure and HLA in healthy donors. Researchers ran the PCR with 60 Vbeta and 13 Jbeta primers. Some clones are missing from TCRdb's copy, which holds only in-frame ones; the method was immunoSEQ multiplex PCR. The table has under 200,000 clones, over 75% seen once; the top ten hold under 0.6%. Source material: PBMCs. Receptors originate from a woman between 45 and 65 years old in good health and CMV-seronegative.

This chain links TRBV7-2 with TRBJ2-5; 14 positions agree with TRBD2. Germline V gene sequence: CDR1 SGHTA, CDR2 FQGNSA. CDR3 length: 18 residues. V shed 3 bases and J 0 bases; nucleotides not matched to a gene: 6. This CDR3 reads CASSFIRTSGGYQETQYF. CDR3 DNA: TGTGCCAGCAGCTTCATAAGGACTAGCGGGGGGTACCAAGAGACCCAGTACTTC. Based on the CDR3 plus reference TRBV7-2 and TRBJ2-5, the full variable domain is GAGVSQSPSNKVTEKGKDVELRCDPISGHTALYWYRQSLGQGLEFLIYFQGNSAPDKSGLPSDRFSAERTGGSVSTLTIQRTQQEDSAVYLCASSFIRTSGGYQETQYFGPGTRLLVL.

V is TRBV6-6 and J is TRBJ2-2, with 10 positions matching TRBD1. This CDR3 has 13 amino acids. J lost 11 bases, V lost 11 bases, and 11 bases had no gene match. The germline V gene has CDR1 MNHNY and CDR2 SVGAGI (reference sequence). The CDR3 loop is CAGGTGDADELFF. The CDR3 nucleotides are TGTGCCGGGGGGACAGGGGATGCGGACGAGCTGTTTTTT.

The chain uses TRBV29-1 and TRBJ1-5, with a weak D call TRBD1 (5 bases). Trimming removed 7 bases from V and 5 bases from J, with 15 bases in between. Germline CDR1 is SQVTM and CDR2 is ANQGSEA. The CDR3 is 13 amino acids. The chain's CDR3 is CSAVAGGDQPQHF. The CDR3 bases are TGCAGCGCCGTGGCCGGGGGGGATCAGCCCCAGCATTTT.

This clone appeared a few times. The chain links TRBV11-2 to TRBJ2-3; TRBD2 matches 7 bases. Trimming took 1 base from V and 0 from J; bases not matched to a gene: 13. Looked up from germline, CDR1 is SGHAT and CDR2 is FQNNGV. The CDR3 contains 19 residues. The CDR3 region has the DNA TGTGCCAGCAGCTTAGTAACCAGGGAGGCTAGCGGCAGCACAGATACGCAGTATTTT. It translates to CASSLVTREASGSTDTQYF.

The genes are TRBV19 and TRBJ1-2, with a weak D call TRBD1 (6 bases). Trimming took 4 bases from V and 0 from J, leaving 15 bases between them. This CDR3 comprises 16 residues. Germline V gives CDR1 LNHDA, CDR2 SQIVND (reference sequence). The chain's CDR3 is CASSKGGSPPNYGYTF. In DNA, the CDR3 is TGTGCCAGTAGTAAAGGGGGTTCCCCTCCTAACTATGGCTACACCTTC.

V gene TRBV10-3 combines with J gene TRBJ2-7, with D perhaps matching TRBD2 (6 bases). The V gene's germline CDR1 is ENHRY and CDR2 SYGVKD. The CDR3 has 12 residues. Between the trimmed V and J ends, which lost 1 base and 9 bases, there was a span of 10 bases. In nucleotides, the CDR3 is TGTGCCATCAGTGAGTTCTTGGGGGGGCAGTACTTC. Encoded protein: CAISEFLGGQYF.

The V call is TRBV28, the J call TRBJ2-5; no definite D call. The CDR3 sequence is 15 residues long. Germline CDR1 is MDHEN and CDR2 is SYDVKM. Between the trimmed V and J ends, which lost 10 bases and 4 bases, there was a span of 22 bases. The CDR3 region has the DNA TGTGCCAACCGAGAGTTTGGTCGAGATTTAGAGACCCAGTACTTC. This gives the protein CANREFGRDLETQYF.

This clone was observed a single time. Other nucleotide sequences in the sample specify the same CDR3. The chain is built from TRBV28 and TRBJ2-7, with a possible D match to TRBD1 (6 bases). This CDR3 has 15 amino acids. Germline-derived CDR1 and CDR2 are MDHEN and SYDVKM. V lost 5 bases to trimming and J lost 1 base, with 15 bases between them. This CDR3 is CASSLTGTSSYEQYF. The CDR3 DNA follows: TGTGCCAGCAGTCTAACCGGGACATCTTCCTACGAGCAGTACTTC.

V is TRBV28 and J is TRBJ1-1; D may be TRBD1 (6 bases). Per germline, CDR1 MDHEN and CDR2 SYDVKM. The CDR3 consists of 14 residues. Trimming left V 0 bases short and J 1 base short, with 6 bases between. DNA for the CDR3: TGTGCCAGCAGTTTATGGGACAGGAACACTGAAGCTTTCTTT. It is translated as CASSLWDRNTEAFF.

The chain is built from TRBV7-9 and TRBJ2-7, with TRBD2 as a possible D gene (5 bases). Germline V gene sequence: CDR1 SEHNR, CDR2 FQNEAQ (reference sequence). This CDR3 is 14 amino acids long. V lost 3 bases to trimming and J lost 4 bases, with 13 bases between them. CDR3 coding DNA: TGTGCCAGCAGCTTTCGGCAGGAGGAATACGAGCAGTACTTC. Its protein product is CASSFRQEEYEQYF.

The chain combines TRBV7-9 with TRBJ2-7; 7 nucleotides agree with TRBD2. This CDR3 has 15 residues. V dropped 0 bases and J dropped 2; count of bases not matched to a gene: 4. Per the germline V gene, CDR1 is SEHNR and CDR2 is FQNEAQ (reference sequence). CDR3 sequence (DNA): TGTGCCAGCAGCTTAGCGCAGAGCGGGGCCTACGAGCAGTACTTC. This sequence encodes CASSLAQSGAYEQYF.

The sample holds a few counts of this clone. J is TRBJ2-1 and V is TRBV5-1, with TRBD2 matching over 10 bases. V lost 0 bases, J lost 6 bases, and 6 bases stayed unmatched. CDR1 and CDR2 (germline): SGHRS, YFSETQ. CDR3 length: 16 residues. For the CDR3, the DNA is TGCGCCAGCAGCTTGGTTTTAGCGGGAGGAGCCAATGAGCAGTTCTTC. Its protein product is CASSLVLAGGANEQFF.

The gene calls are TRBV30 and TRBJ1-6, with TRBD1 matching over 11 bases. The germline gives CDR1 GTSNPN, CDR2 SVGIG (reference sequence). The CDR3 has 16 amino acids. V dropped 0 bases and J dropped 7; count of bases not matched to a gene: 5. The CDR3 protein is CAWSVSGTGGNSPLHF. Here the CDR3 DNA reads TGTGCCTGGAGTGTGTCGGGGACAGGGGGAAATTCACCCCTCCACTTT.

This chain joins TRBV6-5 and TRBJ1-3, with 8 bases identical to TRBD1. From germline, CDR1 is MNHEY and CDR2 SVGAGI. The CDR3 is 14 residues long. The trim removed 6 bases at V and 2 bases at J, leaving 3 bases unmatched. This CDR3 reads CASSTGQAGNTIYF. CDR3 DNA sequence: TGTGCCAGCAGCACGGGACAGGCTGGAAACACCATATATTTT.

The rearrangement uses TRBV13 and TRBJ2-3; tentatively, D is TRBD2 (6 bases). The V and J ends lost 5 bases and 5 bases respectively, with 20 bases between them. The CDR3 is 16 amino acids. Germline V gene lookup returns CDR1 PRHDT and CDR2 FYEKMQ (reference sequence). CDR3 loop: CASSHRGGAHIDTQYF. CDR3 sequence (DNA): TGTGCCAGCAGCCACCGTGGAGGGGCGCATATAGATACGCAGTATTTT.

This chain joins TRBV28 and TRBJ2-5, with unresolved D. This CDR3 is built from 14 residues. Trimming removed 7 bases from V and 5 bases from J, with 17 bases in between. Germline V lookup: CDR1 MDHEN, CDR2 SYDVKM. The CDR3 DNA reads TGTGCCAGCAATTCTGGGCCCGCTTCGGAGACCCAGTACTTC. Its protein is CASNSGPASETQYF.